Below, 20 T cell receptor beta chains from the same sample are listed, as sequenced in a study of blood T cell repertoires in COVID-19. This table comes from immunoSEQ multiplex PCR, and its TCRdb copy is limited to in-frame clones, with some not included. The sample has 100,000 or so clones, approximately 81% seen once. The material sequenced was peripheral blood. The receptors were gathered from an older man with acute or convalescent COVID-19.

This chain connects TRBV5-5 to TRBJ2-1, with 14 bases matching TRBD2. The CDR3 length is 15 residues. Per germline, CDR1 SGHKS and CDR2 YYEKEE (reference sequence). Trimming cost V 4 bases and J 5 bases; bases outside gene matches: 2. The CDR3 region has the DNA TGTGCCAGCAGCGGGGGACTAGCGGGAGACAATGAGCAGTTCTTC. Its protein is CASSGGLAGDNEQFF.

J is TRBJ2-5 and V is TRBV28, with 12 bases lining up with TRBD2. The J segment lost 5 bases and the V segment lost 7 bases, leaving 5 bases of the junction unmatched. The V gene's germline CDR1 is MDHEN and CDR2 SYDVKM. The CDR3 runs 14 residues. The CDR3 DNA reads TGTGCCAGCATACGACTAGCGGGGGCGGAGACCCAGTACTTC. It is translated as CASIRLAGAETQYF.

V gene TRBV28 combines with J gene TRBJ1-4; no clear D gene. The CDR3 totals 14 residues. V shed 2 bases and J shed 8 bases, with 12 bases lying between them. In germline, CDR1 is MDHEN, CDR2 SYDVKM. This chain's CDR3 is CASSLRTGSEKLFF. CDR3 in DNA: TGTGCCAGCAGTTTACGTACGGGGTCGGAAAAACTGTTTTTT. Based on the CDR3 plus reference TRBV28 and TRBJ1-4, the full variable domain is DVKVTQSSRYLVKRTGEKVFLECVQDMDHENMFWYRQDPGLGLRLIYFSYDVKMKEKGDIPEGYSVSREKKERFSLILESASTNQTSMYLCASSLRTGSEKLFFGSGTQLSVL.

This clone was picked up one time. This chain uses TRBV6-1 with TRBJ1-5; TRBD1 is a possible D gene (5 bases). Germline CDR1 and CDR2: MNHNS and SASEGT. This CDR3 comprises 16 residues. The ends were cut back, 0 bases at V and 6 bases at J, with 15 bases in the middle. The CDR3 protein is CASSEAIQVIIQPQHF. For the CDR3, the DNA is TGTGCCAGCAGTGAAGCGATACAGGTTATAATTCAGCCCCAGCATTTT.

CDR3 coding DNA: TGTGCCAGCAGACTGGACAGGACCACTGAAGCTTTCTTT. Translated: CASRLDRTTEAFF. The chain recombines TRBV12-3 or TRBV12-4 with TRBJ1-1, with 7 nucleotides matching TRBD1. V gave up 6 bases and J gave up 4 bases; unmatched junction bases: 5. The CDR3 has 13 residues.

The rearrangement links TRBV5-8 to TRBJ1-5; TRBD1 aligns across 9 bases. This CDR3 has 17 residues. Germline CDR1 and CDR2: SGHTS and YDEGEE. V was pared by 4 bases and J by 3 bases, with 11 bases of the junction left unmatched. The CDR3 spells CASSIGQGRKNNQPQHF. In nucleotides, the CDR3 is TGTGCCAGCAGCATCGGACAGGGGCGGAAGAACAATCAGCCCCAGCATTTT.

The J gene is TRBJ2-3, the V gene TRBV2, with 8 bases aligning to TRBD1. The CDR3 covers 14 residues. Germline CDR1 SNHLY, CDR2 FYNNEI. Losses at the gene ends were 5 bases for V and 1 base for J; bases not matched to a gene: 2. DNA for the CDR3: TGTGCCAGCAGTCAGGGGGCGGGCACAGATACGCAGTATTTT. Encoded protein: CASSQGAGTDTQYF.

The rearrangement joins TRBV28 to TRBJ1-1; D is perhaps TRBD1 (6 bases). Trimming cost V 4 bases and J 2 bases, with 8 bases left between them. In germline, CDR1 is MDHEN, CDR2 SYDVKM. This CDR3 comprises 13 residues. This chain's CDR3 is CASSYRANTEAFF. As DNA, the CDR3 is TGTGCCAGCAGTTACAGGGCCAACACTGAAGCTTTCTTT. The full variable domain, with the rest looked up from reference TRBV28 and TRBJ1-1, is DVKVTQSSRYLVKRTGEKVFLECVQDMDHENMFWYRQDPGLGLRLIYFSYDVKMKEKGDIPEGYSVSREKKERFSLILESASTNQTSMYLCASSYRANTEAFFGQGTRLTVV.

The gene calls are TRBV6-6 and TRBJ2-2; D remains ambiguous. Germline V gives CDR1 MNHNY, CDR2 SVGAGI (reference sequence). The CDR3 is made up of 12 amino acids. With 4 bases removed from V and 5 bases from J, the gap between germline ends came to 5 bases. Here the CDR3 reads CASSFRTGELFF. The CDR3 coding sequence is TGTGCCAGCAGTTTCCGTACCGGGGAGCTGTTTTTT.

The rearrangement uses TRBV28 and TRBJ2-2; 10 bases agree with TRBD1. This CDR3 region has 16 residues. Trimming removed 4 bases from V and 3 bases from J; junction bases left unmatched: 5. Germline-derived CDR1 and CDR2 are MDHEN and SYDVKM. The CDR3 DNA reads TGTGCCAGCAGTTCGGACAGGGGGAGGGACACCGGGGAGCTGTTTTTT. It yields the protein CASSSDRGRDTGELFF.

The chain is built from TRBV21-1 and TRBJ2-7; no DNA check was done on the table's D call, TRBD2. TRBV21-1 is tagged as a pseudogene. The CDR3 consists of 14 residues. CDR3 amino acids: CASLEREGRYEQYF. CDR3 coding DNA: TGTGCCAGCCTAGAGCGGGAGGGCCGGTACGAGCAGTACTTC.

Here the CDR3 reads CASSLKMRLAGGVAKNIQYF. The CDR3 DNA follows: TGTGCCAGCAGTTTGAAAATGCGCCTAGCGGGAGGCGTGGCCAAAAACATTCAGTACTTC. This chain links TRBV28 with TRBJ2-4; 11 nucleotides line up with TRBD2. V lost 3 bases and J lost 1; bases outside the gene matches: 14. The CDR3 length is 20 residues. Germline V gene data show CDR1 as MDHEN and CDR2 as SYDVKM. The complete variable domain, with remaining parts taken from reference TRBV28 and TRBJ2-4, reads DVKVTQSSRYLVKRTGEKVFLECVQDMDHENMFWYRQDPGLGLRLIYFSYDVKMKEKGDIPEGYSVSREKKERFSLILESASTNQTSMYLCASSLKMRLAGGVAKNIQYFGAGTRLSVL.

This clone was observed a few times. V gene TRBV4-3 combines with J gene TRBJ2-7, with TRBD1 matching 8 bases. The CDR3 is 14 amino acids. The germline CDR1 and CDR2 sequences are LGHNA and YSLEER. V gave up 1 base and J gave up 2 bases; unmatched junction bases: 1. DNA of the CDR3: TGCGCCAGCAGCCAAGGGACAGGGCCCTACGAGCAGTACTTC. Encoded protein: CASSQGTGPYEQYF.

This chain joins TRBV27 and TRBJ2-1; D possibly corresponds to TRBD1 (6 bases). V was trimmed by 6 bases and J by 2 bases, leaving 17 bases between them. The CDR3 runs 16 residues. Germline V gene sequence: CDR1 MNHEY, CDR2 SMNVEV (reference sequence). Here the CDR3 reads CASSDAAGETYNEQFF. In DNA form, the CDR3 reads TGTGCCAGCAGCGACGCGGCAGGGGAAACCTACAATGAGCAGTTCTTC.

This clone was seen just once. The chain has TRBV20-1 and TRBJ2-7; TRBD2 is a possible D gene (7 bases). Germline V gene lookup returns CDR1 DFQATT and CDR2 SNEGSKA (reference sequence). V was shortened by 3 bases and J by 9 bases, with 15 bases between the two germline ends. This CDR3 region has 12 residues. The CDR3: CSASEGGLGQYF. Here the CDR3 DNA reads TGCAGTGCTAGTGAGGGGGGGCTGGGGCAGTACTTC.

This chain connects TRBV7-9 to TRBJ2-7, with 9 bases aligning to TRBD2. The CDR3 sequence is 17 residues long. Germline V lookup: CDR1 SEHNR, CDR2 FQNEAQ (reference sequence). J lost 3 bases, V lost 3 bases, and 12 bases had no gene match. CDR3 protein: CASSFGTSILGDYEQYF. The CDR3 nucleotides are TGTGCCAGCAGCTTCGGGACTAGCATCTTAGGGGACTACGAGCAGTACTTC.

The chain joins TRBV7-9 to TRBJ1-5; 10 nucleotides agree with TRBD1. The CDR3 runs 16 residues. Trimming at V came to 1 base and at J to 5 bases, leaving 5 bases not matched to a gene. CDR1 and CDR2 from the germline V gene are SEHNR and FQNEAQ (reference sequence). The CDR3 spells CASSLEIGTGDQPQHF. The DNA for the CDR3 is TGTGCCAGCAGCTTAGAAATCGGGACAGGGGATCAGCCCCAGCATTTT.

The chain links TRBV6-6 to TRBJ1-1; 7 nucleotides align to TRBD1. Germline-derived CDR1 and CDR2 are MNHNY and SVGAGI (reference sequence). The CDR3 covers 15 residues. The junction had 10 bases not matched to a gene; V was cut back by 3 bases and J by 6 bases. The CDR3 nucleotides read TGTGCCAGCAGTTATCTCAGAGGGGGCAGCGCTGAAGCTTTCTTT. Its protein is CASSYLRGGSAEAFF.

The chain joins TRBV19 to TRBJ2-7, with 11 positions matching TRBD2. J gave up 2 bases and V 2 bases, and 14 bases lay outside the gene matches. This CDR3 contains 19 residues. CDR1 LNHDA and CDR2 SQIVND come from the germline V gene (reference sequence). CDR3 in amino acids: CASSIFTSGSASNAYEQYF. In nucleotides, the CDR3 is TGTGCCAGTAGTATATTTACTAGCGGGAGCGCCTCTAATGCCTACGAGCAGTACTTC.

The chain employs TRBV18 and TRBJ2-1; possibly TRBD1 for D (5 bases). Germline values: CDR1 KGHSH, CDR2 LQKENI. The CDR3 is 13 amino acids. Trimming stripped 3 bases from V and 3 bases from J, with 6 bases between. Here the CDR3 DNA reads TGTGCCAGCTCACCGACAGTCTACAATGAGCAGTTCTTC. Residues: CASSPTVYNEQFF.